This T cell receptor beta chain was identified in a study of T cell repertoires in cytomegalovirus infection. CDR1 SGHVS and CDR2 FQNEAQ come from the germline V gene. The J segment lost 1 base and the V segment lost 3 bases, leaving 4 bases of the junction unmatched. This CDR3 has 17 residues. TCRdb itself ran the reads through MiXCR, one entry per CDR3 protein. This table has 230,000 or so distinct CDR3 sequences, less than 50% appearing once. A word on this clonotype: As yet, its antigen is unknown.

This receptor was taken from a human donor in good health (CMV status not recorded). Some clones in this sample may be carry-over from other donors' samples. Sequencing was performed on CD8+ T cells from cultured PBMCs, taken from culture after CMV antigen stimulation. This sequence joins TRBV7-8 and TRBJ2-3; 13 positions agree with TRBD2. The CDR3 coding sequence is TGTGCCAGCAGCTTCAGAACTAGCGGGGGGGGCACAGATACGCAGTATTTT. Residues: CASSFRTSGGGTDTQYF.